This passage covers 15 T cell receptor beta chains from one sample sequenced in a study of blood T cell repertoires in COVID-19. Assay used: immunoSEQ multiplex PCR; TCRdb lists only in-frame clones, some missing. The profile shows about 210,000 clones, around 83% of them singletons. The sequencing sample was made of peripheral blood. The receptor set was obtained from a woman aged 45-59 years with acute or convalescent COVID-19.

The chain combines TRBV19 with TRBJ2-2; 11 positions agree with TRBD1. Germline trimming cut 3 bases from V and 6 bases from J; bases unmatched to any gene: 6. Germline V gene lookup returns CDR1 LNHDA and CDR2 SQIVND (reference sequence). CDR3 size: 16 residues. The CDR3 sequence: CASSILLGQGAGELFF. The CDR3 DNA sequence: TGTGCCAGTAGTATTCTCTTGGGACAGGGGGCCGGGGAGCTGTTTTTT.

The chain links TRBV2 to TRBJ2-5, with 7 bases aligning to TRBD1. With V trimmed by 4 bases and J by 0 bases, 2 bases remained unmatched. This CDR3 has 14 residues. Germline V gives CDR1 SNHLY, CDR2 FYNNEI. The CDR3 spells CASSVGQHQETQYF. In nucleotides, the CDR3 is TGTGCCAGCAGTGTGGGACAGCACCAAGAGACCCAGTACTTC.

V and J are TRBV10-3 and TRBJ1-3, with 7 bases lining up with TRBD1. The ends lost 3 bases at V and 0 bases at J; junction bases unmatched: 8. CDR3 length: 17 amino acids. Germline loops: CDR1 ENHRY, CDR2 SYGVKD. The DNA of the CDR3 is TGTGCCATCAGTGAATGGACAGGCGCCAGCTCTGGAAACACCATATATTTT. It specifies CAISEWTGASSGNTIYF.

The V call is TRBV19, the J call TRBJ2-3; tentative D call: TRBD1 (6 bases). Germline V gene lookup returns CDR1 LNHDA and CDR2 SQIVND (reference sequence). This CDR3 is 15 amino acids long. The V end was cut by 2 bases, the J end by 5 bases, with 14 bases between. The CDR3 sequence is CASSISQGLGDTQYF. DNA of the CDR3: TGTGCCAGTAGTATATCACAGGGTTTAGGAGATACGCAGTATTTT.

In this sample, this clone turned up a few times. The CDR3 protein is CASSLGGPGANVLTF. The CDR3 nucleotides are TGCGCCAGCAGCTTGGGGGGGCCTGGGGCCAACGTCCTGACTTTC. This sequence joins TRBV5-1 and TRBJ2-6; maybe TRBD1 (6 bases). Germline CDR1 and CDR2: SGHRS and YFSETQ. Deletions cut 0 bases from V and 2 bases from J, with 6 bases between. CDR3 length equals 15 residues.

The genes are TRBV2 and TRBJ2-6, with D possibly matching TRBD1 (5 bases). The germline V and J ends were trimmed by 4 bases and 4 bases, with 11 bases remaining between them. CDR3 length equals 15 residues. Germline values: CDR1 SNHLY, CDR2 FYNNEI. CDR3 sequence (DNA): TGTGCCAGCAGTGCCAGGGTGGACGGGGCCAACGTCCTGACTTTC. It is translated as CASSARVDGANVLTF. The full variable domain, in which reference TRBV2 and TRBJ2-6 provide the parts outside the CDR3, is EPEVTQTPSHQVTQMGQEVILRCVPISNHLYFYWYRQILGQKVEFLVSFYNNEISEKSEIFDDQFSVERPDGSNFTLKIRSTKLEDSAMYFCASSARVDGANVLTFGAGSRLTVL.

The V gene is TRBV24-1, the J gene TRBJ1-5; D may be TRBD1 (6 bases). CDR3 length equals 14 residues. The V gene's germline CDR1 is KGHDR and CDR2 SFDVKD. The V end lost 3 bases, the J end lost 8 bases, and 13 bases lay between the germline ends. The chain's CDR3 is CATSDPQGSEPQHF. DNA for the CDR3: TGTGCCACCAGTGATCCACAGGGCTCAGAGCCCCAGCATTTT.

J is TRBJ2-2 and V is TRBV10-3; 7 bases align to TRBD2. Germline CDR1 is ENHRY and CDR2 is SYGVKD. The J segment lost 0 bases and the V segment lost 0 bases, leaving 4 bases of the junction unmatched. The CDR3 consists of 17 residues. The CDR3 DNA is TGTGCCATCAGTGAGTCCGGGGGGACCGCGAACACCGGGGAGCTGTTTTTT. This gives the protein CAISESGGTANTGELFF.

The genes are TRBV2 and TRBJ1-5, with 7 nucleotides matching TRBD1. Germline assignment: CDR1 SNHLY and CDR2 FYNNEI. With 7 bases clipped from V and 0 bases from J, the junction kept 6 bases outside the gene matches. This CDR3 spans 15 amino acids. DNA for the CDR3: TGTGCCAGCACCGTGGGGACAGTTAGCAATCAGCCCCAGCATTTT. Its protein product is CASTVGTVSNQPQHF.

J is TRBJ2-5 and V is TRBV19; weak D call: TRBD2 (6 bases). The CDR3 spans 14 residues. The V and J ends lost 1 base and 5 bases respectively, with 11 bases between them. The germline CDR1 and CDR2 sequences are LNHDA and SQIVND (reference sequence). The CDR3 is CASSIGRGGETQYF. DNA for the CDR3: TGTGCCAGTAGTATAGGGCGGGGTGGGGAGACCCAGTACTTC.

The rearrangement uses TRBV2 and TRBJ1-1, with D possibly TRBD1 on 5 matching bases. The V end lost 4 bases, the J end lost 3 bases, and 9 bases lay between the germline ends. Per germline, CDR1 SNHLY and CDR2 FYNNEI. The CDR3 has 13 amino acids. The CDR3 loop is CASSGQGYTEAFF. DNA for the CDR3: TGTGCCAGCAGTGGTCAGGGATACACTGAAGCTTTCTTT.

The CDR3 loop reads CASSLMTGGKYGYTF. The CDR3 DNA reads TGTGCCAGCAGTTTAATGACAGGGGGCAAGTATGGCTACACCTTC. The genes are TRBV28 and TRBJ1-2; 10 bases are shared with TRBD1. The J segment lost 5 bases and the V segment lost 2 bases, leaving 5 bases of the junction unmatched. The V gene's germline CDR1 is MDHEN and CDR2 SYDVKM. The CDR3 is 15 residues long.

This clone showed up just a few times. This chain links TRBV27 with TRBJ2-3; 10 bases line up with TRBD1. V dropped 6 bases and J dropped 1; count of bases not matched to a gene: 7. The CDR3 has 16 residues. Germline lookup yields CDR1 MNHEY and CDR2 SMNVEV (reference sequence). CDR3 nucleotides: TGTGCCAGCAGAGTAACCGGGACAGGGGGCACAGATACGCAGTATTTT. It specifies CASRVTGTGGTDTQYF.

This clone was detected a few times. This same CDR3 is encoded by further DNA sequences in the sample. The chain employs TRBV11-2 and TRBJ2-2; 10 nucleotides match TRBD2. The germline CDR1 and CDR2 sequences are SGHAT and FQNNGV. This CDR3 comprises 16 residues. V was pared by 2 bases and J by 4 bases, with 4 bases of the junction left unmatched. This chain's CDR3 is CASSLPAGGSTGELFF. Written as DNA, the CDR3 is TGTGCCAGCAGCTTACCAGCGGGAGGGAGCACCGGGGAGCTGTTTTTT.

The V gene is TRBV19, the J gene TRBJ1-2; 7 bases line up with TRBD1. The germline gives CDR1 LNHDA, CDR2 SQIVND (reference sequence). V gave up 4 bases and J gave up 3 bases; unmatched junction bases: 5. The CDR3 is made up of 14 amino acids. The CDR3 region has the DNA TGTGCCAGTAGTAGGGACAGAAGAGACTATGGCTACACCTTC. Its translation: CASSRDRRDYGYTF.